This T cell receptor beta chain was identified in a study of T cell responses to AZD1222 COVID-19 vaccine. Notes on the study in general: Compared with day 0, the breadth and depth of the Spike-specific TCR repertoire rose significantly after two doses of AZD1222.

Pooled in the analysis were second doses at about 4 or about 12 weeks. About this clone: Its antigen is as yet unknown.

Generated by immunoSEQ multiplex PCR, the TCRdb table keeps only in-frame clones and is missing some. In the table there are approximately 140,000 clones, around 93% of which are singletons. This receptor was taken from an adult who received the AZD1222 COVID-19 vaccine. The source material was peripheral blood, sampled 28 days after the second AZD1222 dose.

In DNA form, the CDR3 reads TGTGCCAGCAGCTTGGCCTCCTCCGCCTACGAGCAGTACTTC. Amino acid sequence: CASSLASSAYEQYF. The chain couples TRBV5-5 to TRBJ2-7; no clear D gene. Per germline, CDR1 SGHKS and CDR2 YYEKEE (reference sequence). The CDR3 runs 14 residues. V was cut by 0 bases and J by 2 bases, with 9 bases left in between.